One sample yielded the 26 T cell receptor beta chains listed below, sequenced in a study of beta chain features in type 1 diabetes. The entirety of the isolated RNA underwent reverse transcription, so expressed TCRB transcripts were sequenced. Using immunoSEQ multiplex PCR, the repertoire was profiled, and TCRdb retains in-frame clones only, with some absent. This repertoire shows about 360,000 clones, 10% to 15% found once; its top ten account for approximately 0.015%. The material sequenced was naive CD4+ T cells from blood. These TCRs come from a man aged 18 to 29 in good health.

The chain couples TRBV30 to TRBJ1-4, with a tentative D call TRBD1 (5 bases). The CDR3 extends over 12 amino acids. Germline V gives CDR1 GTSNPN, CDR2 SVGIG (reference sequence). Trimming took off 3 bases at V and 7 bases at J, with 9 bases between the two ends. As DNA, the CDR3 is TGTGCCTGGAGGGGGCGTGGTGAAAAACTGTTTTTT. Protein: CAWRGRGEKLFF.

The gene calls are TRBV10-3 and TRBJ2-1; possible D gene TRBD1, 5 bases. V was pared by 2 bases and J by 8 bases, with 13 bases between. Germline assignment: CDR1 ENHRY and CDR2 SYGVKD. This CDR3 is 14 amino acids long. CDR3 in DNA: TGTGCCATCAGTGAGGGGATCGAAGGGGATGAGCAGTTCTTC. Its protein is CAISEGIEGDEQFF.

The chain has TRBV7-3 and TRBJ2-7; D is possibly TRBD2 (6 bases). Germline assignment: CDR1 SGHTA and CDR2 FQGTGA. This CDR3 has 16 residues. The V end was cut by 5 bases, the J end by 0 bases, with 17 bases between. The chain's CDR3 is CASSRPEGKNSYEQYF. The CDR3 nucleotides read TGTGCCAGCAGCCGCCCGGAGGGGAAAAACTCCTACGAGCAGTACTTC.

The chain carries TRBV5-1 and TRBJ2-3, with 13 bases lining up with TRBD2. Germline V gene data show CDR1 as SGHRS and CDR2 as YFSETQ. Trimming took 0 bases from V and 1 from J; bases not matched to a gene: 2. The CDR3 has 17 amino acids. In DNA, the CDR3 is TGCGCCAGCAGCTTGGAAGGACTAGCGGGGGGCACAGATACGCAGTATTTT. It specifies CASSLEGLAGGTDTQYF.

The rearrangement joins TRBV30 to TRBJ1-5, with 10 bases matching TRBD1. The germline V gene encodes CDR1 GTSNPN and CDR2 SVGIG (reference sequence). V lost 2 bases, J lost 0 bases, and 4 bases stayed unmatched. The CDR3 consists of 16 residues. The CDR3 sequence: CAWSRDRGFSNQPQHF. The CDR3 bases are TGTGCCTGGAGTCGGGACAGGGGCTTTAGCAATCAGCCCCAGCATTTT.

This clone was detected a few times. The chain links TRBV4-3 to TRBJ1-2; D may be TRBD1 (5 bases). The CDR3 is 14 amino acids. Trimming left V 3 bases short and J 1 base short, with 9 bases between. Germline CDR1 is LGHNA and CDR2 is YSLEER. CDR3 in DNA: TGCGCCAGCAGCCAGACAGTTTATAACTATGGCTACACCTTC. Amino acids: CASSQTVYNYGYTF.

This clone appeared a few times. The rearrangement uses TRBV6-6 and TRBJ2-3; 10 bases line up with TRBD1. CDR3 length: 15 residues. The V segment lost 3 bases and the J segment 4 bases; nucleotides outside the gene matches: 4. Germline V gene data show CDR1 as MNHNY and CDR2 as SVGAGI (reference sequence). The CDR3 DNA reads TGTGCCAGCAGTTATGGGGGGACAGGGGCAGATACGCAGTATTTT. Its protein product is CASSYGGTGADTQYF.

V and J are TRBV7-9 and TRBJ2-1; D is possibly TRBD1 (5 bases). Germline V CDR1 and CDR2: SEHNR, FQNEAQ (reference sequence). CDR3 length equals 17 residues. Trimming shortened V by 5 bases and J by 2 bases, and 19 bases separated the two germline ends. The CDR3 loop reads CASSQTRGEFAYNEQFF. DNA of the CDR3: TGTGCCAGCAGCCAAACAAGGGGCGAATTTGCCTACAATGAGCAGTTCTTC.

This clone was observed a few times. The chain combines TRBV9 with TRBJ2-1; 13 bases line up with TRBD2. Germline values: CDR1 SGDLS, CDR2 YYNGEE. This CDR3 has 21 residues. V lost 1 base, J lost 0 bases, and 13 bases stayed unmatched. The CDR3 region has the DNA TGTGCCAGCAGCGTATCAGTCGGGACTAGCGGGGCTCCGAGCTCCTACAATGAGCAGTTCTTC. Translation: CASSVSVGTSGAPSSYNEQFF.

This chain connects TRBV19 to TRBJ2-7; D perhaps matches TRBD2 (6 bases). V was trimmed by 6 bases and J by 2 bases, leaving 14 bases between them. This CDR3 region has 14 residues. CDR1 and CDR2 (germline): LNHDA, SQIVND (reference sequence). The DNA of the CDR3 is TGTGCCAGTAGCCCAAGGGCGGGGACCTACGAGCAGTACTTC. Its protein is CASSPRAGTYEQYF. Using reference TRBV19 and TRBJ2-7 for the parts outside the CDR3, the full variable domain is DGGITQSPKYLFRKEGQNVTLSCEQNLNHDAMYWYRQDPGQGLRLIYYSQIVNDFQKGDIAEGYSVSREKKESFPLTVTSAQKNPTAFYLCASSPRAGTYEQYFGPGTRLTVT.

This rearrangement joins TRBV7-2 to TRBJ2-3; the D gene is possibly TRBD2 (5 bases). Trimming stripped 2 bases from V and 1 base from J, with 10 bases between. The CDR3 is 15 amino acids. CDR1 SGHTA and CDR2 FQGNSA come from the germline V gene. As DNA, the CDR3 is TGTGCCAGCAGCTTAAGGCCCGGGGGCACAGATACGCAGTATTTT. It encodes CASSLRPGGTDTQYF.

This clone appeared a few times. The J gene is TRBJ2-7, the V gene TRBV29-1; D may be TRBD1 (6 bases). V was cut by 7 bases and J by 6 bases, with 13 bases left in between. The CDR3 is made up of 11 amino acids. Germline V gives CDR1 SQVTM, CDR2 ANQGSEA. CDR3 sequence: CSALTGREQYF. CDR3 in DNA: TGCAGCGCACTAACAGGGCGCGAGCAGTACTTC.

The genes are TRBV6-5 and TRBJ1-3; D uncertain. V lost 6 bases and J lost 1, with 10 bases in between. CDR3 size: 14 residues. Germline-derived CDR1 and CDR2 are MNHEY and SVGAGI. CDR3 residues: CASSKRRSGNTIYF. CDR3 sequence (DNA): TGTGCCAGCAGCAAAAGGAGATCTGGAAACACCATATATTTT.

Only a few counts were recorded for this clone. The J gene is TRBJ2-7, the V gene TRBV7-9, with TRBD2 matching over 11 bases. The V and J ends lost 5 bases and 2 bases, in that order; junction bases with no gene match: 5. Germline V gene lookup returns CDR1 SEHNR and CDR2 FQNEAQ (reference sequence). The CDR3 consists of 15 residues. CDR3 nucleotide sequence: TGTGCCAGCAGCCCAGGGACTAGCGGAACCTACGAGCAGTACTTC. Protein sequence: CASSPGTSGTYEQYF.

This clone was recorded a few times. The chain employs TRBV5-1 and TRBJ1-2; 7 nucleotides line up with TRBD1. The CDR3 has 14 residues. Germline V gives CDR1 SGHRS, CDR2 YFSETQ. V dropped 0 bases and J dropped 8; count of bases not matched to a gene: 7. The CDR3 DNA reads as TGCGCCAGCAGCTTGGGAACAGGGGAGGAAGGCTACACCTTC. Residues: CASSLGTGEEGYTF. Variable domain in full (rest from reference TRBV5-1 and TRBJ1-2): KAGVTQTPRYLIKTRGQQVTLSCSPISGHRSVSWYQQTPGQGLQFLFEYFSETQRNKGNFPGRFSGRQFSNSRSEMNVSTLELGDSALYLCASSLGTGEEGYTFGSGTRLTVV.

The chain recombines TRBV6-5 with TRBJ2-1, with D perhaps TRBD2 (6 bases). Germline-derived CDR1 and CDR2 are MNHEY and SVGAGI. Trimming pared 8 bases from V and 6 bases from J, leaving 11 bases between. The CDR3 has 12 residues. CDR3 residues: CASRGGPNEQFF. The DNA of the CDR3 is TGTGCCAGCCGGGGAGGTCCCAATGAGCAGTTCTTC.

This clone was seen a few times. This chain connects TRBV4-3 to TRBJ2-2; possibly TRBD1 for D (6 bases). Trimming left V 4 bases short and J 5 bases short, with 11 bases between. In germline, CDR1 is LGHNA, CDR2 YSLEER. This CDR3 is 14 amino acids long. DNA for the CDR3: TGCGCCAGCAGCCTCACACAGGGAACCGGGGAGCTGTTTTTT. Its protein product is CASSLTQGTGELFF.

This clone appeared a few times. CDR3 protein: CASSLDNSPLHF. CDR3 coding DNA: TGTGCCAGCAGCTTAGACAACTCACCCCTCCACTTT. V usage is TRBV7-2 and J usage is TRBJ1-6; D remains unclear. Germline values: CDR1 SGHTA, CDR2 FQGNSA. This CDR3 comprises 12 residues. The V gene lost 1 base and the J gene lost 10 bases, with 5 bases spanning the gap.

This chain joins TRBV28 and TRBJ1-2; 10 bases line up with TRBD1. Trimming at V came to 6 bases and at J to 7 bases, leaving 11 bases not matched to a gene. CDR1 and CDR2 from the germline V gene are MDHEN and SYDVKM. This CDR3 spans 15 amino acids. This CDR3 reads CASSQGDRGLGGYTF. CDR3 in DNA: TGTGCCAGCAGCCAGGGAGACAGGGGGCTCGGTGGCTACACCTTC.

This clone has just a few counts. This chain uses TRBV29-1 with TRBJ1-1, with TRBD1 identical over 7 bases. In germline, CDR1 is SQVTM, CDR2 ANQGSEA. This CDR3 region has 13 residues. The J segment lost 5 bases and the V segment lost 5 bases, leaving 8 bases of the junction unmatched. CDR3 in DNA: TGCAGCGTTCTCAGGGTCAGGGGGACTGAAGCTTTCTTT. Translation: CSVLRVRGTEAFF.

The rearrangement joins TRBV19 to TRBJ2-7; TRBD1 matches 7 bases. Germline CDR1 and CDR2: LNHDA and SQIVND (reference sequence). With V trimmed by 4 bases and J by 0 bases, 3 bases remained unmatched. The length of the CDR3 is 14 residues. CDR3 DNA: TGTGCCAGTAGTACGACAGGGAGCTCCTACGAGCAGTACTTC. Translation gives CASSTTGSSYEQYF.

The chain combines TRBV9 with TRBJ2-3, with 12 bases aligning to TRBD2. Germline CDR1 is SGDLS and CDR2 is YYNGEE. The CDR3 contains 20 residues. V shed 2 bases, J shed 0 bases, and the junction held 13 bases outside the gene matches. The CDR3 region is CASSVNLVTSGRTSTDTQYF. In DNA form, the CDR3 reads TGTGCCAGCAGCGTCAATCTTGTCACTAGCGGGAGGACGAGCACAGATACGCAGTATTTT.

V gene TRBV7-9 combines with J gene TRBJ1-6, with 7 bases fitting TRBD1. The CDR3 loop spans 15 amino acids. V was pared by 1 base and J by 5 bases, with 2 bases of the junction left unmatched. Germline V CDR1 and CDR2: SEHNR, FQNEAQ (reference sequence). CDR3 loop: CASSLGRGHNSPLHF. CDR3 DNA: TGTGCCAGCAGCTTAGGAAGGGGGCATAATTCACCCCTCCACTTT.

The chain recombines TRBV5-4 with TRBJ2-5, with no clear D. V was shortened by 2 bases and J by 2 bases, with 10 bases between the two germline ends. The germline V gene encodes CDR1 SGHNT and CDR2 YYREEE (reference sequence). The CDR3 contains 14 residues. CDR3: CASSLDYRQETQYF. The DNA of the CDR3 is TGTGCCAGCAGCTTAGATTACAGACAAGAGACCCAGTACTTC.

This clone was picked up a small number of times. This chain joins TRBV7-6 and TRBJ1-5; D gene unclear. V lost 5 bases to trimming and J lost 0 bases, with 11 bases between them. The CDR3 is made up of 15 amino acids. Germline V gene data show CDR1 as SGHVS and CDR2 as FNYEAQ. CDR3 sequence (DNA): TGTGCCAGCAGCCGCTTCGGTGATAGCAATCAGCCCCAGCATTTT. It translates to CASSRFGDSNQPQHF.

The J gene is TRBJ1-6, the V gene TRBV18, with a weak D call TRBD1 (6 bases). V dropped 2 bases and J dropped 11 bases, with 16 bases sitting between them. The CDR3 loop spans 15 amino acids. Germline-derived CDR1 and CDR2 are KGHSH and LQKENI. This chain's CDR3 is CASSPSYREGTPLHF. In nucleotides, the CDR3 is TGTGCCAGCTCACCATCCTACAGGGAGGGAACACCCCTCCACTTT.